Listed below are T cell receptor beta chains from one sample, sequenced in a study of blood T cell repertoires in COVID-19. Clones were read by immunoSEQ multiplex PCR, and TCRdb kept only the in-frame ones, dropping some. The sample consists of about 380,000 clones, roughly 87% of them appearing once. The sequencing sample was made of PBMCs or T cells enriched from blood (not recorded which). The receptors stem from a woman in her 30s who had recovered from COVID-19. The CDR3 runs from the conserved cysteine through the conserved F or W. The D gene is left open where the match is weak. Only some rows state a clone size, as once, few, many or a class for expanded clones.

CDR3 protein: CASSLYPDRGQGYTF; CDR3 DNA: TGTGCCAGCAGTTTATACCCAGACAGGGGGCAGGGCTACACCTTC; clone size: -; D gene: TRBD1; V gene: TRBV27; J gene: TRBJ1-2
CDR3 protein: CASSLAPGQGGAETQYF; CDR3 DNA: TGTGCCAGCTCACTAGCGCCGGGACAGGGTGGAGCAGAGACCCAGTACTTC; clone size: -; D gene: TRBD1; V gene: TRBV18; J gene: TRBJ2-5
CDR3 protein: CASSLTGPLNTEAFF; CDR3 DNA: TGTGCCAGCAGCTTAACAGGGCCCTTGAACACTGAAGCTTTCTTT; clone size: -; D gene: -; V gene: TRBV7-2; J gene: TRBJ1-1
CDR3 protein: CATPGQPNTEAFF; CDR3 DNA: TGTGCCACTCCGGGACAGCCGAACACTGAAGCTTTCTTT; clone size: -; D gene: TRBD1; V gene: TRBV2; J gene: TRBJ1-1
CDR3 protein: CASSVPSGTGNTGELFF; CDR3 DNA: TGTGCCAGCAGCGTACCCTCCGGGACAGGGAACACCGGGGAGCTGTTTTTT; clone size: few; D gene: TRBD1; V gene: TRBV9; J gene: TRBJ2-2
CDR3 protein: CASCLGTGTYEQYF; CDR3 DNA: TGTGCCAGCTGCCTAGGGACAGGAACCTACGAGCAGTACTTC; clone size: -; D gene: TRBD1; V gene: TRBV7-2; J gene: TRBJ2-7
CDR3 protein: CASSGVSNYGYTF; CDR3 DNA: TGTGCCAGCAGCGGTGTGTCTAACTATGGCTACACCTTC; clone size: few; D gene: -; V gene: TRBV6-5; J gene: TRBJ1-2
CDR3 protein: CAWSVRSNQPQHF; CDR3 DNA: TGTGCCTGGAGTGTCAGAAGCAATCAGCCCCAGCATTTT; clone size: -; D gene: -; V gene: TRBV30; J gene: TRBJ1-5
CDR3 protein: CASSFRSRSNTGELFF; CDR3 DNA: TGTGCCAGCAGTTTCAGGTCGAGATCGAACACCGGGGAGCTGTTTTTT; clone size: -; D gene: -; V gene: TRBV27; J gene: TRBJ2-2
CDR3 protein: CASSLGGYNEQFF; CDR3 DNA: TGTGCCAGTAGTCTGGGGGGGTACAATGAGCAGTTCTTC; clone size: -; D gene: TRBD2; V gene: TRBV19; J gene: TRBJ2-1
CDR3 protein: CASSSRDRDTEAFF; CDR3 DNA: TGTGCCAGCAGCTCCCGGGACAGGGACACTGAAGCTTTCTTT; clone size: -; D gene: TRBD1; V gene: TRBV5-4; J gene: TRBJ1-1
CDR3 protein: CASSYLGGQGAYGYTF; CDR3 DNA: TGTGCCAGCAGTTACTTGGGGGGACAGGGGGCCTATGGCTACACCTTC; clone size: -; D gene: TRBD1; V gene: TRBV6-5; J gene: TRBJ1-2
CDR3 protein: CASSSAIQGGTEAFF; CDR3 DNA: TGTGCCAGCAGTTCCGCGATACAGGGGGGCACTGAAGCTTTCTTT; clone size: -; D gene: TRBD1; V gene: TRBV27; J gene: TRBJ1-1
CDR3 protein: CASNMGPGTGTGNTIYF; CDR3 DNA: TGTGCCAGCAATATGGGACCCGGGACAGGGACCGGAAACACCATATATTTT; clone size: -; D gene: TRBD1; V gene: TRBV2; J gene: TRBJ1-3
CDR3 protein: CASSLGRLEETQYF; CDR3 DNA: TGTGCCAGCAGTTTGGGGCGACTAGAAGAGACCCAGTACTTC; clone size: -; D gene: -; V gene: TRBV27; J gene: TRBJ2-5
CDR3 protein: CASSWSGSPSYEQYF; CDR3 DNA: TGCGCCAGCAGCTGGAGCGGGAGTCCCTCCTACGAGCAGTACTTC; clone size: -; D gene: TRBD2; V gene: TRBV5-1; J gene: TRBJ2-7
CDR3 protein: CASSTKREGSYNEQFF; CDR3 DNA: TGTGCCAGCAGCACCAAGCGGGAGGGTTCCTACAATGAGCAGTTCTTC; clone size: -; D gene: TRBD2; V gene: TRBV7-9; J gene: TRBJ2-1
CDR3 protein: CASSLDPAGGWSPLHF; CDR3 DNA: TGCGCCAGCAGCTTGGACCCTGCAGGGGGCTGGTCACCCCTCCACTTT; clone size: -; D gene: TRBD1; V gene: TRBV5-1; J gene: TRBJ1-6
CDR3 protein: CASSPRGFSGRAGADIQYF; CDR3 DNA: TGTGCCAGCAGCCCCCGAGGGTTCAGCGGGAGGGCTGGAGCGGACATTCAGTACTTC; clone size: -; D gene: TRBD2; V gene: TRBV7-9; J gene: TRBJ2-4
CDR3 protein: CASRPAGLPSYNEQFF; CDR3 DNA: TGCGCCAGCAGGCCCGCGGGACTACCATCTTACAATGAGCAGTTCTTC; clone size: -; D gene: TRBD2; V gene: TRBV5-1; J gene: TRBJ2-1
CDR3 protein: CASSQDRGHGYTF; CDR3 DNA: TGTGCCAGCAGCCAAGACAGGGGGCATGGCTACACCTTC; clone size: -; D gene: TRBD1; V gene: TRBV3-1/TRBV3-2; J gene: TRBJ1-2
CDR3 protein: CASSDGTAGANVLTF; CDR3 DNA: TGTGCCAGCAGTGACGGGACAGCTGGGGCCAACGTCCTGACTTTC; clone size: -; D gene: TRBD1; V gene: TRBV2; J gene: TRBJ2-6
CDR3 protein: CASSTTATGSYEQYF; CDR3 DNA: TGTGCCAGCTCAACTACCGCGACAGGCAGCTACGAGCAGTACTTC; clone size: -; D gene: -; V gene: TRBV18; J gene: TRBJ2-7
CDR3 protein: CASSIAPGTVNQPQHF; CDR3 DNA: TGTGCCAGTAGTATAGCTCCGGGGACAGTTAATCAGCCCCAGCATTTT; clone size: -; D gene: TRBD1; V gene: TRBV19; J gene: TRBJ1-5
CDR3 protein: CAISGQGSYEQYF; CDR3 DNA: TGTGCCATCAGTGGACAGGGGTCCTACGAGCAGTACTTC; clone size: -; D gene: TRBD1; V gene: TRBV10-3; J gene: TRBJ2-7
CDR3 protein: CASSLSPLGHNEQYF; CDR3 DNA: TGTGCCAGCAGCTTATCCCCTTTGGGACATAACGAGCAGTACTTC; clone size: -; D gene: -; V gene: TRBV7-8; J gene: TRBJ2-7
CDR3 protein: CASSIEQREVPYEQYF; CDR3 DNA: TGTGCCAGTAGTATAGAACAGCGGGAGGTTCCCTACGAGCAGTACTTC; clone size: -; D gene: TRBD2; V gene: TRBV19; J gene: TRBJ2-7
CDR3 protein: CASSYAGNNGYTF; CDR3 DNA: TGTGCCAGCAGTTACGCAGGAAACAATGGCTACACCTTC; clone size: -; D gene: -; V gene: TRBV6-6; J gene: TRBJ1-2
CDR3 protein: CAISATGTYNTEAFF; CDR3 DNA: TGTGCCATCAGCGCTACCGGGACATACAACACTGAAGCTTTCTTT; clone size: -; D gene: -; V gene: TRBV10-3; J gene: TRBJ1-1
CDR3 protein: CASRQGGRETQYF; CDR3 DNA: TGTGCCAGCAGGCAGGGAGGGCGAGAGACCCAGTACTTC; clone size: -; D gene: TRBD2; V gene: TRBV28; J gene: TRBJ2-5
CDR3 protein: CASSQRGFGELFF; CDR3 DNA: TGTGCCAGCAGCCAAAGAGGGTTTGGGGAGCTGTTTTTT; clone size: -; D gene: -; V gene: TRBV4-2; J gene: TRBJ2-2
CDR3 protein: CASRSGQNTEAFF; CDR3 DNA: TGTGCCAGCAGATCCGGACAAAACACTGAAGCTTTCTTT; clone size: -; D gene: -; V gene: TRBV11-2; J gene: TRBJ1-1
CDR3 protein: CAWSRQSQETQYF; CDR3 DNA: TGTGCCTGGAGCCGACAGAGCCAAGAGACCCAGTACTTC; clone size: -; D gene: -; V gene: TRBV30; J gene: TRBJ2-5